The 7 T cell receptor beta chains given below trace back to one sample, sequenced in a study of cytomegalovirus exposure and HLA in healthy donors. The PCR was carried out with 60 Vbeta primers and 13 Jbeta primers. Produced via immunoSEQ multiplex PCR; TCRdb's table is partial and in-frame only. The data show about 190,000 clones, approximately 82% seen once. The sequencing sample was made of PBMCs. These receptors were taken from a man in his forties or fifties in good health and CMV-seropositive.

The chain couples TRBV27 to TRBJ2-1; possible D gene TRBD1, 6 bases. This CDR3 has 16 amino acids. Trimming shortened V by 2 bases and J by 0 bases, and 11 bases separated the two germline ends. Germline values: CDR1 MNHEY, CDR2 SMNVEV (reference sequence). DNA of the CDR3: TGTGCCAGCAGTTTAGGGACATTGAGCTCCTACAATGAGCAGTTCTTC. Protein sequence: CASSLGTLSSYNEQFF.

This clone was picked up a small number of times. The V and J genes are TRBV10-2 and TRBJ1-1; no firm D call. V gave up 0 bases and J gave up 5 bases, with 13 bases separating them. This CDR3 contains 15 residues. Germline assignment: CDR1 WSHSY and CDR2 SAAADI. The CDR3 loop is CASSESRHTGTEAFF. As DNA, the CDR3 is TGCGCCAGCAGTGAGTCAAGACATACTGGGACTGAAGCTTTCTTT.

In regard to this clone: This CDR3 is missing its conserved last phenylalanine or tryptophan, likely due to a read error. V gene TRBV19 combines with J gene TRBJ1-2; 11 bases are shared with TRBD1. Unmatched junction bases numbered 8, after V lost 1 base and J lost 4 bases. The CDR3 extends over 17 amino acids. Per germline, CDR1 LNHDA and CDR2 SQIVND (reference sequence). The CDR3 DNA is TGTGCCAGTAGTATAGGATCGGGACAGGGGGTTCGCTATGGCTACACCTGC. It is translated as CASSIGSGQGVRYGYTC.

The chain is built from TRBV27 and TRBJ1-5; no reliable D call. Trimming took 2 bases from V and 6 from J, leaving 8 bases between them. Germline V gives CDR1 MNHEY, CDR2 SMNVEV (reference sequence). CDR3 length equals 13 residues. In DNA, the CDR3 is TGTGCCAGCAGTTTAGCAGGTAGTCAGCCCCAGCATTTT. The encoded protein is CASSLAGSQPQHF.

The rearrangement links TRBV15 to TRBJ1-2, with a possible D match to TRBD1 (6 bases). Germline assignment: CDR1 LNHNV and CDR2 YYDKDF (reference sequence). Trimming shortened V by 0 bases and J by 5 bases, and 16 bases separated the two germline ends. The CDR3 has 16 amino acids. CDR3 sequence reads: CATSREYEGVRYGYTF. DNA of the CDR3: TGTGCCACCAGCAGAGAGTACGAGGGGGTCCGTTATGGCTACACCTTC.

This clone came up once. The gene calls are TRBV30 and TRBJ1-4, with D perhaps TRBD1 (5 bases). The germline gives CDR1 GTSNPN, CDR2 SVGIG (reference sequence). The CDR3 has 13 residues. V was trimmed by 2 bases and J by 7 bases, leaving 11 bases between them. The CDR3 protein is CAWSKKQVEKLFF. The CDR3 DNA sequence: TGTGCCTGGAGTAAGAAACAGGTTGAAAAACTGTTTTTT.

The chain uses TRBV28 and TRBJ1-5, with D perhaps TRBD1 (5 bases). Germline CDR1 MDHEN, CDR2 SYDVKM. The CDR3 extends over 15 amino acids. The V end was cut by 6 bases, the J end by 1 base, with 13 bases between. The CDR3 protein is CASSPRGESNQPQHF. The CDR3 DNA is TGTGCCAGCAGCCCTCGGGGGGAAAGCAATCAGCCCCAGCATTTT.